One sample yielded the 6 T cell receptor beta chains listed below, sequenced in a study of blood T cell repertoires in COVID-19. Sequencing was performed with immunoSEQ multiplex PCR; in TCRdb, only in-frame clones are kept and a portion is missing. The sample contains about 100,000 clones, roughly 88% of which appear only once. The sequenced sample consisted of peripheral blood. Receptors were obtained from a human donor with active COVID-19. The donor label of this sample is uncertain.

J is TRBJ1-3 and V is TRBV29-1, with 7 bases identical to TRBD1. The CDR3 sequence is 13 residues long. Germline V CDR1 and CDR2: SQVTM, ANQGSEA. Unmatched junction bases numbered 10, after V lost 6 bases and J lost 8 bases. CDR3 bases: TGCAGCGTCGGAGCCCCCCAGGGGGACACCATATATTTT. It specifies CSVGAPQGDTIYF.

The chain uses TRBV2 and TRBJ1-2; maybe TRBD1 (5 bases). Deletions cut 4 bases from V and 3 bases from J, with 9 bases between. This CDR3 is 13 amino acids long. Germline-derived CDR1 and CDR2 are SNHLY and FYNNEI. The CDR3 coding sequence is TGTGCCAGCAGTGTAGGCAGGGACTATGGCTACACCTTC. Protein sequence: CASSVGRDYGYTF.

The V call is TRBV5-6, the J call TRBJ1-1, with D unclear. Trimming removed 1 base from V and 4 bases from J, with 5 bases in between. The CDR3 runs 12 residues. In germline, CDR1 is SGHDT, CDR2 YYEEEE. The CDR3 nucleotides read TGTGCCAGCAGCTTGCTGAGCACTGAAGCTTTCTTT. Its translation is CASSLLSTEAFF. The whole variable domain, remainder taken from reference TRBV5-6 and TRBJ1-1, is DAGVTQSPTHLIKTRGQQVTLRCSPKSGHDTVSWYQQALGQGPQFIFQYYEEEERQRGNFPDRFSGHQFPNYSSELNVNALLLGDSALYLCASSLLSTEAFFGQGTRLTVV.

In its sample, this clone was seen a few times. The chain links TRBV6-2 or TRBV6-3 to TRBJ1-1, with a weak D call TRBD1 (6 bases). Per the germline V gene, CDR1 is MNHEY and CDR2 is SVGEGT. The CDR3 length is 14 residues. The V end was cut by 2 bases, the J end by 0 bases, with 7 bases between. CDR3 amino acids: CASSYDRLNTEAFF. In nucleotides, the CDR3 is TGTGCCAGCAGTTACGACAGGTTGAACACTGAAGCTTTCTTT.

The rearrangement joins TRBV5-1 to TRBJ1-2; D possibly corresponds to TRBD1 (5 bases). V lost 5 bases, J lost 4 bases, and 15 bases lay in between. The CDR3 has 14 residues. Germline-derived CDR1 and CDR2 are SGHRS and YFSETQ. Here the CDR3 DNA reads TGCGCCAGCAGGCAAACGCAGGGTGGCTATGGCTACACCTTC. This codes for CASRQTQGGYGYTF.

The CDR3 region is CASSQDLGGTAFEQYF. CDR3 DNA sequence: TGTGCCAGCAGCCAAGATCTTGGGGGGACCGCCTTTGAGCAGTACTTC. The chain recombines TRBV3-1 (or the pseudogene TRBV3-2) with TRBJ2-7; a possible D gene is TRBD2 (6 bases). With 0 bases removed from V and 7 bases from J, the gap between germline ends came to 19 bases. The germline V gene encodes CDR1 LGHDT and CDR2 YNNKEL (reference sequence). The CDR3 is made up of 16 amino acids.